This passage covers 5 T cell receptor beta chains from one sample sequenced in a study of cytotoxic CD8 clonotypes in ibrutinib-treated CLL (dated by TCRdb to about 2021). The intended sense of this specimen's time point label: progressive disease on ibrutinib. Libraries were constructed by the immunoSEQ multiplex PCR assay. TCRdb retrieved this table from immuneACCESS and kept in-frame rearrangements only. Not all clones are present; in checked studies, unresolved V genes account for under half, and no reason is known for the remainder. The sample data list about 39,000 clones, and roughly 65% of these were observed just once. The ten top clones hold 7% of the sample. Sequenced here: PBMCs, sampled at disease progression, from a patient treated with ibrutinib. These receptors were taken from a human donor with chronic lymphocytic leukemia.

In its sample, this clone was seen a few times. J is TRBJ2-7 and V is TRBV27; D remains ambiguous. Between the trimmed V and J ends, which lost 2 bases and 2 bases, there was a span of 19 bases. The germline V gene has CDR1 MNHEY and CDR2 SMNVEV (reference sequence). The CDR3 spans 17 residues. DNA for the CDR3: TGTGCCAGCAGTTTAAGGTTGGGTGTAACTACTACCTACGAGCAGTACTTC. Amino acids: CASSLRLGVTTTYEQYF.

The chain carries TRBV9 and TRBJ1-3, with 8 bases fitting TRBD1. With V trimmed by 0 bases and J by 4 bases, 9 bases remained unmatched. Germline-derived CDR1 and CDR2 are SGDLS and YYNGEE. The CDR3 has 17 amino acids. The CDR3 DNA reads TGTGCCAGCAGCGTAGGGACAGGGTCATTTTCAGGAAACACCATATATTTT. Its protein product is CASSVGTGSFSGNTIYF. Filled out from reference TRBV9 and TRBJ1-3, the complete variable domain reads DSGVTQTPKHLITATGQRVTLRCSPRSGDLSVYWYQQSLDQGLQFLIQYYNGEERAKGNILERFSAQQFPDLHSELNLSSLELGDSALYFCASSVGTGSFSGNTIYFGEGSWLTVV.

V and J are TRBV28 and TRBJ1-4; D possibly corresponds to TRBD1 (5 bases). This CDR3 comprises 14 residues. Germline V CDR1 and CDR2: MDHEN, SYDVKM. The germline V and J ends were trimmed by 6 bases and 10 bases, with 18 bases remaining between them. CDR3 sequence reads: CASSPPARGGKLFF. For the CDR3, the DNA is TGTGCCAGCAGCCCCCCCGCGAGGGGCGGAAAACTGTTTTTT.

This chain connects TRBV14 to TRBJ2-5; D is undetermined. The CDR3 is made up of 12 amino acids. Germline-derived CDR1 and CDR2 are SGHDN and FVKESK. V shed 0 bases and J shed 7 bases, with 6 bases lying between them. CDR3 DNA sequence: TGTGCCAGCAGCCAAGATCGGCGGACCCAGTACTTC. The encoded protein is CASSQDRRTQYF.

V and J are TRBV7-8 and TRBJ2-4, with D hard to call. Germline CDR1 reads SGHVS; CDR2 reads FQNEAQ. This CDR3 is built from 13 residues. Trimming removed 5 bases from V and 2 bases from J, with 7 bases in between. CDR3 DNA: TGTGCCAGCAGCGACGGATCCAAAAACATTCAGTACTTC. Residues: CASSDGSKNIQYF.